Each of the 13 T cell receptor beta chains below was sequenced from the same sample in a study of cytomegalovirus exposure and HLA in healthy donors. This PCR relied on a set of 60 Vbeta primers and 13 Jbeta primers. Sequencing was performed with immunoSEQ multiplex PCR; in TCRdb, only in-frame clones are kept and a portion is missing. The sample carries 150,000 to 200,000 clones, roughly 80% recorded once. The sequenced sample consisted of PBMCs. All receptors derive from a middle-aged man in good health and CMV-seropositive.

The chain combines TRBV5-4 with TRBJ2-7, with 8 bases fitting TRBD2. CDR1 is SGHNT, CDR2 YYREEE, per germline (reference sequence). CDR3 length: 15 residues. J was trimmed by 2 bases and V by 4 bases; bases with no gene match: 8. The CDR3 DNA sequence: TGTGCCAGCAGCCCTCCTCCGGGACTAGCCTACGAGCAGTACTTC. Its protein is CASSPPPGLAYEQYF.

This clone turned up a few times. The V and J genes are TRBV21-1 and TRBJ2-5; TRBD2, the table's D call, was not compared with the DNA. TRBV21-1 is an annotated pseudogene. CDR3 length: 14 residues. DNA for the CDR3: TGTGCCAGCAGCCTTGTGAGTTACCAAGAGACCCAGTACTTC. It specifies CASSLVSYQETQYF.

This clone was seen only once. The same CDR3 can be traced to other DNA sequences in this sample. The chain joins TRBV5-4 to TRBJ2-2; TRBD1 aligns across 8 bases. The CDR3 has 14 residues. Trimming at V came to 4 bases and at J to 5 bases, leaving 4 bases not matched to a gene. Germline-derived CDR1 and CDR2 are SGHNT and YYREEE (reference sequence). In nucleotides, the CDR3 is TGTGCCAGCAGCCTTACAGGGGGTACCGGGGAGCTGTTTTTT. It specifies CASSLTGGTGELFF.

This chain joins TRBV27 and TRBJ2-7; D possibly corresponds to TRBD2 (5 bases). The V and J ends lost 7 bases and 1 base respectively, with 17 bases between them. The germline V gene encodes CDR1 MNHEY and CDR2 SMNVEV (reference sequence). The CDR3 length is 15 residues. The CDR3 DNA reads as TGTGCCAGCACTCAAGCCCCTACTAGTTCCTACGAGCAGTACTTC. Protein sequence: CASTQAPTSSYEQYF.

V and J are TRBV19 and TRBJ2-7, with a weak D call TRBD1 (5 bases). Germline values: CDR1 LNHDA, CDR2 SQIVND (reference sequence). The CDR3 runs 14 residues. The V and J ends lost 5 bases and 2 bases respectively, with 13 bases between them. CDR3 nucleotide sequence: TGTGCCAGTAGTGCCGCAGGGAACACCTACGAGCAGTACTTC. Amino acid sequence: CASSAAGNTYEQYF.

The CDR3 DNA follows: TGTGCCAGCAGCTCAATCCTGGGGAGCGGGACTAGCGGGAGGGCTACTTACTTCTTC. Translating gives CASSSILGSGTSGRATYFF. The chain is built from TRBV7-2 and TRBJ2-1, with 16 nucleotides matching TRBD2. Unmatched junction bases numbered 22, after V lost 4 bases and J lost 16 bases. Germline CDR1 and CDR2: SGHTA and FQGNSA. This CDR3 spans 19 amino acids.

This clone was detected once. The chain recombines TRBV6-6 with TRBJ1-5; TRBD1 matches 9 bases. CDR3 size: 15 residues. The V gene end was trimmed by 8 bases and the J gene end by 5 bases; junction bases not matched to a gene: 10. In germline, CDR1 is MNHNY, CDR2 SVGAGI (reference sequence). The CDR3 nucleotides read TGTGCCAGCGATGCTAGATGGACAGGGGATCAGCCCCAGCATTTT. Protein product: CASDARWTGDQPQHF.

CDR3 sequence reads: CASRTSGRAVEQYF. The CDR3, as DNA: TGTGCCAGCAGGACCAGCGGGAGGGCCGTCGAGCAGTACTTC. V is TRBV13 and J is TRBJ2-7; 10 bases agree with TRBD2. Germline V gives CDR1 PRHDT, CDR2 FYEKMQ (reference sequence). V dropped 6 bases and J dropped 6; count of bases not matched to a gene: 8. The CDR3 is made up of 14 amino acids.

This clone occurred once. This chain joins TRBV11-2 and TRBJ2-5; tentative D call: TRBD2 (6 bases). Near its end, the DNA agrees better with TRBJ2-7, so the J call may be wrong. The germline V gene has CDR1 SGHAT and CDR2 FQNNGV. The CDR3 is 14 amino acids. The CDR3 region has the DNA TGTGCCAGCAGCGTTCGGAGGGTCTCCTACGAGCAGTACTTC. Encoded protein: CASSVRRVSYEQYF.

The count of this clone is one. V usage is TRBV7-2 and J usage is TRBJ2-7; 12 positions match TRBD2. V was pared by 0 bases and J by 0 bases, with 3 bases of the junction left unmatched. Germline V gene data show CDR1 as SGHTA and CDR2 as FQGNSA. The CDR3 runs to 17 residues. The CDR3 sequence: CASSLALAGGSSYEQYF. CDR3 nucleotides: TGTGCCAGCAGCTTAGCGCTAGCGGGAGGGAGCTCCTACGAGCAGTACTTC.

This clone was seen once. The genes are TRBV5-1 and TRBJ2-5; D might be TRBD1 (5 bases). The tail of the sequence fits TRBJ2-7 better, so the J call may be wrong. The CDR3 is 15 amino acids. The germline V gene encodes CDR1 SGHRS and CDR2 YFSETQ. This CDR3 is CASSLAPDSSYEQYF. CDR3 sequence (DNA): TGCGCCAGCAGCTTGGCCCCCGACAGCTCCTACGAGCAGTACTTC.

V is TRBV6-5 and J is TRBJ2-1; 7 bases are shared with TRBD2. J gave up 1 base and V 3 bases, and 3 bases lay outside the gene matches. The CDR3 is 15 amino acids. The germline V gene encodes CDR1 MNHEY and CDR2 SVGAGI. The CDR3 nucleotides read TGTGCCAGCAGTTATTCCGGGAGGTCCTACAATGAGCAGTTCTTC. Its protein is CASSYSGRSYNEQFF.

The chain carries TRBV11-2 and TRBJ2-1, with 12 bases aligning to TRBD2. Germline loops: CDR1 SGHAT, CDR2 FQNNGV. The CDR3 contains 16 residues. V shed 1 base and J 10 bases; nucleotides not matched to a gene: 8. CDR3 DNA: TGTGCCAGCAGCTTAGGGACTAGCGGGAAACACCGCGAGCAGTTCTTC. Its translation is CASSLGTSGKHREQFF. Based on the CDR3 plus reference TRBV11-2 and TRBJ2-1, the full variable domain is EAGVAQSPRYKIIEKRQSVAFWCNPISGHATLYWYQQILGQGPKLLIQFQNNGVVDDSQLPKDRFSAERLKGVDSTLKIQPAKLEDSAVYLCASSLGTSGKHREQFFGPGTRLTVL.